This T cell receptor beta chain comes out of a study of shared clonotypes between healthy human individuals. About this clone: Its cognate antigen is unknown.

Findings of the study overall: Sampling involved blood alone; tissue repertoires likely differ. The study generally estimated greater richness for naive than memory subsets. Shared clonotypes across all four donors exceeded non-shared ones in generation probability.

Data came from immunoSEQ multiplex PCR; TCRdb stores just in-frame clones and leaves some out. The table lists roughly 2.5 million clones, around 90% of them singletons. V shed 0 bases, J shed 5 bases, and the junction held 13 bases outside the gene matches. CDR3 length equals 18 residues. From germline, CDR1 is SGHNT and CDR2 YENEEA. This chain joins TRBV11-3 and TRBJ2-3; 8 nucleotides agree with TRBD1. The sequencing sample was made of naive CD4+ T cells sorted from blood. The subset denotes: CD45RA+ positively selected. This receptor was identified in a man younger than 35 in good health. The DNA for the CDR3 is TGTGCCAGCAGCTTAGATCGCGGATCGGATACAGGGGGAGATACGCAGTATTTT. Protein: CASSLDRGSDTGGDTQYF. Full variable domain (missing parts from reference TRBV11-3 and TRBJ2-3): EAGVVQSPRYKIIEKKQPVAFWCNPISGHNTLYWYLQNLGQGPELLIRYENEEAVDDSQLPKDRFSAERLKGVDSTLKIQPAELGDSAVYLCASSLDRGSDTGGDTQYFGPGTRLTVL.